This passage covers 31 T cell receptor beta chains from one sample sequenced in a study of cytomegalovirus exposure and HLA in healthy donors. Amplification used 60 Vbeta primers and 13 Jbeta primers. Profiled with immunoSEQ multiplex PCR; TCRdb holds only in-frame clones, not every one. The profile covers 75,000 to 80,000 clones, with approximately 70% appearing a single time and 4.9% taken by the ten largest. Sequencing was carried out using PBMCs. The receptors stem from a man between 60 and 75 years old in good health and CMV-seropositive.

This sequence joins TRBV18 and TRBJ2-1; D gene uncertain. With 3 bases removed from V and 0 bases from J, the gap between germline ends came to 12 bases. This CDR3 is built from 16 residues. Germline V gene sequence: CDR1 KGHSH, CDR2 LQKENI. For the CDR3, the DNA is TGTGCCAGCTCACCCCGGCAGGCGAGCTCCTACAATGAGCAGTTCTTC. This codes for CASSPRQASSYNEQFF.

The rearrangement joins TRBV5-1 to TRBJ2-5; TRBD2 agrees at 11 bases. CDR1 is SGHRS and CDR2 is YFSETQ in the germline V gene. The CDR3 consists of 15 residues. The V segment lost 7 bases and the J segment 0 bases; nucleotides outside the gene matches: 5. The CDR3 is CASGLAGTHQETQYF. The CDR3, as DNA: TGCGCCAGCGGACTAGCGGGCACCCACCAAGAGACCCAGTACTTC.

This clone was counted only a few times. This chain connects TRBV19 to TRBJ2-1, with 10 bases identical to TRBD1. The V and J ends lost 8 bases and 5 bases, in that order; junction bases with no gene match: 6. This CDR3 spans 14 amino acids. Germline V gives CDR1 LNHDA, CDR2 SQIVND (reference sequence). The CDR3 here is CASSGTGVHNEQFF. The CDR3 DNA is TGTGCCAGTTCCGGGACAGGGGTACACAATGAGCAGTTCTTC.

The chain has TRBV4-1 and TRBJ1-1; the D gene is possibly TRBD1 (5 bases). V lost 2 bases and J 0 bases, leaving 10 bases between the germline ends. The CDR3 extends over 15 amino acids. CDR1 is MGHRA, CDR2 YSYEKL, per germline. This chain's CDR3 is CASSQSGGMNTEAFF. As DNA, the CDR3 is TGCGCCAGCAGCCAAAGCGGGGGGATGAACACTGAAGCTTTCTTT.

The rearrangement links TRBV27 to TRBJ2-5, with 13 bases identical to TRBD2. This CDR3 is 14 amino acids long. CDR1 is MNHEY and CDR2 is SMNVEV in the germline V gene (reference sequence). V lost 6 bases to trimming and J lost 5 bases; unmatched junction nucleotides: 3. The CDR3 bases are TGTGCCAGCAGGGGACTAGCGGGATCGGAGACCCAGTACTTC. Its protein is CASRGLAGSETQYF.

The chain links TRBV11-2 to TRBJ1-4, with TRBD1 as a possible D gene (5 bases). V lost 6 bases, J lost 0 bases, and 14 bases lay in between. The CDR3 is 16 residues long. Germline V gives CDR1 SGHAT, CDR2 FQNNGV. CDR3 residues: CASRRNSGATNEKLFF. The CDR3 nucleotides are TGTGCCAGCAGGCGAAATTCGGGGGCAACTAATGAAAAACTGTTTTTT.

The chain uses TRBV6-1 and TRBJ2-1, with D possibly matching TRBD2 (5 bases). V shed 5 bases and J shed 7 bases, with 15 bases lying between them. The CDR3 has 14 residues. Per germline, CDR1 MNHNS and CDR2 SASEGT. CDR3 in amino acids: CASSPLSVGNEQFF. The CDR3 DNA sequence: TGTGCCAGCAGTCCCCTTAGCGTGGGAAATGAGCAGTTCTTC.

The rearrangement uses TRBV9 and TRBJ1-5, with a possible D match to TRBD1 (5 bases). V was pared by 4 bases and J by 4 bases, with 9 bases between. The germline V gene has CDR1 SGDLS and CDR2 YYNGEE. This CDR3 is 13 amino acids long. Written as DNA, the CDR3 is TGTGCCAGCAGCAATGGGGGGAATCAGCCCCAGCATTTT. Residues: CASSNGGNQPQHF.

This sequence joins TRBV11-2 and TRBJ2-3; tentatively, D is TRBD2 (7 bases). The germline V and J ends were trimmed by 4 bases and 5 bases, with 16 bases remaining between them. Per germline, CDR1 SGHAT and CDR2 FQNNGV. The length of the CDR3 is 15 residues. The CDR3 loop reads CASSSHTGGQDTQYF. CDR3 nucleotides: TGTGCCAGCAGCTCACACACGGGGGGCCAAGATACGCAGTATTTT.

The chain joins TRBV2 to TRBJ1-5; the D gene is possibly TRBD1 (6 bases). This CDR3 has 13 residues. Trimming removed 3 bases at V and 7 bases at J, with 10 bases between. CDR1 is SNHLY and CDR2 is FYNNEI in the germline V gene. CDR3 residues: CASSELGAQPQHF. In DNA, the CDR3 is TGTGCCAGCAGTGAGCTGGGGGCCCAGCCCCAGCATTTT.

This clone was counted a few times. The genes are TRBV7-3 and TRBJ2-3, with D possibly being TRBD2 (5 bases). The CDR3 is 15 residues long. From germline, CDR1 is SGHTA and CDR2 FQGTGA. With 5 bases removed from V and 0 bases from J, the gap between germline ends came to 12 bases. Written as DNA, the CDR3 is TGTGCCAGCAGCCAAGGAGGATATAGCACAGATACGCAGTATTTT. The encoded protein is CASSQGGYSTDTQYF.

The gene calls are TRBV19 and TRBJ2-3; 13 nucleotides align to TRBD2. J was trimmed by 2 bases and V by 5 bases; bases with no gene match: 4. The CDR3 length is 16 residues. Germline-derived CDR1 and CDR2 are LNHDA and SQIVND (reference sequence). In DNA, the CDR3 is TGTGCCAGTAGTGGACTAGCGGGAGTTACCACAGATACGCAGTATTTT. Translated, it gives CASSGLAGVTTDTQYF.

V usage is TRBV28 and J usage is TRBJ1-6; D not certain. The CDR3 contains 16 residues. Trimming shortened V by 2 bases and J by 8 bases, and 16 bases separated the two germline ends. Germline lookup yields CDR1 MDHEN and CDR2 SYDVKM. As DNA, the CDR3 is TGTGCCAGCAGTTTAGGGTGGAGGAGTGGAGATTCACCCCTCCACTTT. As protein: CASSLGWRSGDSPLHF.

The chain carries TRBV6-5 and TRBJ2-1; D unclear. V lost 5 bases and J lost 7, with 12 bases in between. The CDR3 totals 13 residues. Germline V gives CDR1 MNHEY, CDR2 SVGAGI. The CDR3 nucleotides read TGTGCCAGCAGTCTTTCGACTGGTAATGAGCAGTTCTTC. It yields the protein CASSLSTGNEQFF.

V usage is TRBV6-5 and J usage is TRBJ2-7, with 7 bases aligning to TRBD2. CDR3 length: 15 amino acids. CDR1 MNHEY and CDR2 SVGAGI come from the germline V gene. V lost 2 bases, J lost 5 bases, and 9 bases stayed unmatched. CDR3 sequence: CASSYDGGSFDEQYF. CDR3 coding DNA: TGTGCCAGCAGTTACGATGGCGGGAGTTTCGACGAGCAGTACTTC.

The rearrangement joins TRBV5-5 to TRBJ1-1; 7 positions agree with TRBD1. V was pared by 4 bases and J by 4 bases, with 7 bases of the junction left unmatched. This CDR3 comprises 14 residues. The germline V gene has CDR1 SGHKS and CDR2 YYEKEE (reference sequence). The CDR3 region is CASSGRDRTTEAFF. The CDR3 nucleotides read TGTGCCAGCAGCGGGCGGGACAGAACCACTGAAGCTTTCTTT.

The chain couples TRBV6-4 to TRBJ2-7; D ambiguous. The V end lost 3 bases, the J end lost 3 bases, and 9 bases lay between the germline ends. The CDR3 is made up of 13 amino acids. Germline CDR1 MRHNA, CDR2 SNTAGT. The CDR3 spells CASSERPNYEQYF. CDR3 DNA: TGTGCCAGCAGTGAACGTCCTAACTACGAGCAGTACTTC.

CDR3 protein: CASSSTSGLTDTQYF. Written as DNA, the CDR3 is TGTGCCAGTAGTAGTACTAGCGGGCTCACAGATACGCAGTATTTT. The chain combines TRBV19 with TRBJ2-3, with TRBD2 identical over 9 bases. The germline V gene encodes CDR1 LNHDA and CDR2 SQIVND (reference sequence). The CDR3 is made up of 15 amino acids. Germline trimming cut 4 bases from V and 2 bases from J; bases unmatched to any gene: 4.

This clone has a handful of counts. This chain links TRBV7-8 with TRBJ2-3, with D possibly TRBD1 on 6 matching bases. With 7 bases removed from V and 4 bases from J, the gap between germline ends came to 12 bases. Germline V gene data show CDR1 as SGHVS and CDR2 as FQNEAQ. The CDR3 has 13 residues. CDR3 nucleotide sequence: TGTGCCAGCAACACAGGGTTGTCAGATACGCAGTATTTT. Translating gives CASNTGLSDTQYF.

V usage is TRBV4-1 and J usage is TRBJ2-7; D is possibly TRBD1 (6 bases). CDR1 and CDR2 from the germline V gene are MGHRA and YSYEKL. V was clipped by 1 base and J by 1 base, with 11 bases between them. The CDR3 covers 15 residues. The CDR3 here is CASSQGTVGSYEQYF. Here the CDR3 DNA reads TGCGCCAGCAGCCAAGGGACAGTCGGGTCCTACGAGCAGTACTTC.

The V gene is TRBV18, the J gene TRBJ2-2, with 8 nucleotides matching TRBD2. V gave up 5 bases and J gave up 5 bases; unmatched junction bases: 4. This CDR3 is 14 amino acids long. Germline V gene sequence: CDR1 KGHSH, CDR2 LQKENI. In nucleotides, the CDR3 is TGTGCCAGCTCATTTCCGGGAGGGACCGGGGAGCTGTTTTTT. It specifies CASSFPGGTGELFF. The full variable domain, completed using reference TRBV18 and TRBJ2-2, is NAGVMQNPRHLVRRRGQEARLRCSPMKGHSHVYWYRQLPEEGLKFMVYLQKENIIDESGMPKERFSAEFPKEGPSILRIQQVVRGDSAAYFCASSFPGGTGELFFGEGSRLTVL.

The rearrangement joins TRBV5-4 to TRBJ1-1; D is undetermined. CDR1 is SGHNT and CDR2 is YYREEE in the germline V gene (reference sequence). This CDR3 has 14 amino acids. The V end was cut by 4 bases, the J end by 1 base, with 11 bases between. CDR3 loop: CASSKTPGNTEAFF. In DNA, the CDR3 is TGTGCCAGCAGCAAGACTCCGGGGAACACTGAAGCTTTCTTT.

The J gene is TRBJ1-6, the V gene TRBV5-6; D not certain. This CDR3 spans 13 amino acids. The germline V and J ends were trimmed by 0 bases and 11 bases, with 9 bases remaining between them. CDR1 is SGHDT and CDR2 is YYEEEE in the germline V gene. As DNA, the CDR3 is TGTGCCAGCAGCTTGGAGAGGAGGACACCCCTCCACTTT. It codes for CASSLERRTPLHF.

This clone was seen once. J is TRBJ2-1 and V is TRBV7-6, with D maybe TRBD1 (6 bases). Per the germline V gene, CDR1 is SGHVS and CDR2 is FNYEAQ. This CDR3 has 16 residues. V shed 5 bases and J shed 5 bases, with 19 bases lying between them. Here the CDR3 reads CASSARLGAANNEQFF. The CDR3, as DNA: TGTGCCAGCAGCGCCAGGCTGGGGGCAGCTAACAATGAGCAGTTCTTC.

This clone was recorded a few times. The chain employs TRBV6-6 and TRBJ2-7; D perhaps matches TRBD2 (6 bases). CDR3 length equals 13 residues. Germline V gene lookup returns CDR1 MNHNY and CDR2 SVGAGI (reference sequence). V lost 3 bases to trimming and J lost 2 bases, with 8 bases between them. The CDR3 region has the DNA TGTGCCAGCAGTTATAGCGGTCCCTACGAGCAGTACTTC. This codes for CASSYSGPYEQYF.

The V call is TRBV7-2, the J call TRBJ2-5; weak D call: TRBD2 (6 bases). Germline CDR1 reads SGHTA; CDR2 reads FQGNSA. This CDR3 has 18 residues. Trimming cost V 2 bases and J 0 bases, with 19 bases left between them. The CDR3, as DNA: TGTGCCAGCAGCTTATGGGATAGCGGCACCCCGTACCAAGAGACCCAGTACTTC. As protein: CASSLWDSGTPYQETQYF.

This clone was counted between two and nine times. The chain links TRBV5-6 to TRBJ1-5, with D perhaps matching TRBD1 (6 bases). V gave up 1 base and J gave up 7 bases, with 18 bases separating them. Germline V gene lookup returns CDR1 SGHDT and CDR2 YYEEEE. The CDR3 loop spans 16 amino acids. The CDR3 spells CASSLFGHRDGQPQHF. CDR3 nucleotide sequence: TGTGCCAGCAGCTTGTTCGGTCACAGGGACGGGCAGCCCCAGCATTTT.

The CDR3 protein is CASGLAGGTGELFF. The CDR3 coding sequence is TGTGCCTCCGGACTAGCGGGAGGCACCGGGGAGCTGTTTTTT. V usage is TRBV30 and J usage is TRBJ2-2, with 14 positions matching TRBD2. The CDR3 has 14 amino acids. J lost 4 bases, V lost 7 bases, and 2 bases had no gene match. CDR1 and CDR2 from the germline V gene are GTSNPN and SVGIG (reference sequence).

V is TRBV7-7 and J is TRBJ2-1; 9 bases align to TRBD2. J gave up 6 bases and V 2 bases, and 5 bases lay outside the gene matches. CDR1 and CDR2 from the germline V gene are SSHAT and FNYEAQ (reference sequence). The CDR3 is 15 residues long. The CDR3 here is CASSLLAGATNEQFF. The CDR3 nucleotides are TGTGCCAGCAGCTTATTAGCGGGGGCCACCAATGAGCAGTTCTTC.

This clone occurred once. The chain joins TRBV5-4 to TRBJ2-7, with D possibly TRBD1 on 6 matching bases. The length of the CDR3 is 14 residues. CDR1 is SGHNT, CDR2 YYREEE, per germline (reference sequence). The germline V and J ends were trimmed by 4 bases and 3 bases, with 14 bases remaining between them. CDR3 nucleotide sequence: TGTGCCAGCAGCGTCACAGGGACCCTCTACGAGCAGTACTTC. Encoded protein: CASSVTGTLYEQYF.

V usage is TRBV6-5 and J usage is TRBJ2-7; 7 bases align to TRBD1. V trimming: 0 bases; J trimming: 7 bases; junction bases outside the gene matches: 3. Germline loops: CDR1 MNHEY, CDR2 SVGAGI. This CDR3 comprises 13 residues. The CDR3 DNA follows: TGTGCCAGCAGTTACTCACAGGGGAGAGAGCAGTACTTC. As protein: CASSYSQGREQYF.